A selection of T cell receptor beta chains follows, all from one sample in a study of PD-1 blockade in mismatch repair-deficient tumors. These receptors have no known antigen. Assay: immunoSEQ multiplex PCR; the TCRdb copy retains only in-frame clones and omits some. The sample has fewer than 18,000 clones; roughly four fifths are singletons. The sample was cells cultured in vitro, taken from a patient treated with pembrolizumab. These receptors originate from an adult with mismatch repair-deficient cancer. Each CDR3 is given with its conserved first and last residue. A D gene is named only where the DNA matches it firmly.

j_call: TRBJ2-2
d_call: TRBD2
v_call: TRBV7-6
cdr3_aa: CASSAPPSGIKNTGELFF
cdr3_nt: TGTGCCAGCAGCGCACCCCCTAGCGGGATAAAGAACACCGGGGAGCTGTTTTTT

j_call: TRBJ2-5
d_call: NA
v_call: TRBV30
cdr3_aa: CAWSVGETQYF
cdr3_nt: TGTGCCTGGAGTGTAGGAGAGACCCAGTACTTC

j_call: TRBJ2-7
d_call: NA
v_call: TRBV2
cdr3_aa: CASRENRVNLEEQYF
cdr3_nt: TGTGCCAGCAGAGAAAACAGGGTCAACCTTGAAGAGCAGTACTTC

j_call: TRBJ1-6
d_call: NA
v_call: TRBV9
cdr3_aa: CASSVEGQAHSPLHF
cdr3_nt: TGTGCCAGCAGCGTAGAAGGGCAGGCCCATTCACCCCTCCACTTT

j_call: TRBJ2-2
d_call: NA
v_call: TRBV28
cdr3_aa: CASSLWQGLNTGELFF
cdr3_nt: TGTGCCAGCAGTTTATGGCAGGGCCTTAACACCGGGGAGCTGTTTTTT

j_call: TRBJ2-1
d_call: NA
v_call: TRBV6-6
cdr3_aa: CASSVAGEGYNEQFF
cdr3_nt: TGTGCCAGCAGCGTTGCAGGGGAGGGCTACAATGAGCAGTTCTTC

j_call: TRBJ1-5
d_call: NA
v_call: TRBV2
cdr3_aa: CASSDQPSNQPQHF
cdr3_nt: TGTGCCAGCAGTGACCAGCCGAGCAATCAGCCCCAGCATTTT

j_call: TRBJ2-1
d_call: TRBD1
v_call: TRBV15
cdr3_aa: CATSRGTGFAWDEQFF
cdr3_nt: TGTGCCACCAGCAGGGGGACAGGGTTTGCCTGGGATGAGCAGTTCTTC

j_call: TRBJ2-7
d_call: NA
v_call: TRBV6-1
cdr3_aa: CASSEGHSYEQYF
cdr3_nt: TGTGCCAGCAGTGAGGGCCACTCCTACGAGCAGTACTTC

j_call: TRBJ2-1
d_call: TRBD2
v_call: TRBV14
cdr3_aa: CASSQGLAVYNEQFF
cdr3_nt: TGTGCCAGCAGCCAAGGACTAGCAGTTTACAATGAGCAGTTCTTC

j_call: TRBJ1-1
d_call: NA
v_call: TRBV7-6
cdr3_aa: CASSSTDGYTEAFF
cdr3_nt: TGTGCCAGCAGCTCGACGGACGGATACACTGAAGCTTTCTTT

j_call: TRBJ2-7
d_call: NA
v_call: TRBV10-3
cdr3_aa: CATSDRDVLREQYF
cdr3_nt: TGTGCCACTAGCGACAGGGACGTCCTGAGAGAGCAGTACTTC